These 13 T cell receptor beta chains originate from one sample sequenced in a study of Graves' ophthalmopathy and Graves' hyperthyroidism. Investigators amplified TCR beta CDR3 regions from RNA transcripts. HTBI-primed RT-PCR formed the first round, and a multiplex PCR formed the second. Each CDR3 protein gets one entry after TCRdb re-called the multiplex PCR reads with MiXCR. The table lists hundreds of thousands of distinct CDR3 sequences, about 21% of them singletons, with around 3.1% in the top ten. Sequencing used peripheral blood. Every receptor here comes from a woman between 18 and 30 years old with stable Graves' hyperthyroidism.

The genes are TRBV6-2 or TRBV6-3 and TRBJ1-2; TRBD1 might be the D (5 bases). CDR3 length equals 15 residues. Trimming removed 4 bases from V and 6 bases from J, with 18 bases in between. Germline CDR1 reads MNHEY; CDR2 reads SVGEGT. CDR3: CASSSGWGMRDGYTF. The CDR3 DNA reads TGTGCCAGCAGTTCTGGATGGGGGATGAGGGATGGCTACACCTTC.

This clonotype was found many times. The rearrangement uses TRBV7-2 and TRBJ2-2; D is ambiguous. This CDR3 contains 16 residues. V was pared by 2 bases and J by 0 bases, with 10 bases between. Germline lookup yields CDR1 SGHTA and CDR2 FQGNSA. CDR3 nucleotides: TGTGCCAGCAGCTTAAGGGCACTTTCGAACACCGGGGAGCTGTTTTTT. This sequence encodes CASSLRALSNTGELFF.

This clonotype was detected ten times or more. The chain carries TRBV5-1 and TRBJ1-3; D is unclear. The CDR3 length is 15 residues. Trimming shortened V by 1 base and J by 0 bases, and 8 bases separated the two germline ends. Germline CDR1 is SGHRS and CDR2 is YFSETQ. Here the CDR3 reads CASSLTGSSGNTIYF. Written as DNA, the CDR3 is TGCGCCAGCAGCTTGACGGGGTCCTCTGGAAACACCATATATTTT.

This clonotype has more than one count but fewer than ten. This chain joins TRBV4-2 and TRBJ2-7, with a weak D call TRBD2 (6 bases). Trimming cost V 1 base and J 4 bases, with 14 bases left between them. The CDR3 consists of 15 residues. Germline V gene lookup returns CDR1 LGHNA and CDR2 YNFKEQ. The CDR3: CASSQALAGNYEQYF. CDR3 DNA sequence: TGTGCCAGCAGCCAAGCACTTGCGGGAAATTACGAGCAGTACTTC.

About this clonotype: A read error may explain this, as a much larger clone is one base away. This rearrangement joins TRBV11-2 to TRBJ2-5; the D gene could be TRBD1 or TRBD2 (5 bases each). Germline lookup yields CDR1 SGHAT and CDR2 FQNNGV. CDR3 length: 16 residues. The germline V and J ends were trimmed by 7 bases and 1 base, with 19 bases remaining between them. CDR3 nucleotide sequence: TGTGCCAGCAACGGCATGACTATCGGGACCCAAGAGACCCAGTACTTC. Amino acids: CASNGMTIGTQETQYF. Filled out from reference TRBV11-2 and TRBJ2-5, the complete variable domain reads EAGVAQSPRYKIIEKRQSVAFWCNPISGHATLYWYQQILGQGPKLLIQFQNNGVVDDSQLPKDRFSAERLKGVDSTLKIQPAKLEDSAVYLCASNGMTIGTQETQYFGPGTRLLVL.

V gene TRBV28 combines with J gene TRBJ2-3; no definite D call. The CDR3 runs 13 residues. Germline loops: CDR1 MDHEN, CDR2 SYDVKM. The germline V and J ends were trimmed by 7 bases and 0 bases, with 8 bases remaining between them. The CDR3 nucleotides read TGTGCCAGCACTCTGTCTAGCACAGATACGCAGTATTTT. It encodes CASTLSSTDTQYF.

There are many counts of this clonotype. The chain couples TRBV28 to TRBJ1-5; a possible D gene is TRBD1 (6 bases). The CDR3 runs to 16 residues. The ends were cut back, 3 bases at V and 4 bases at J, with 16 bases in the middle. CDR1 is MDHEN, CDR2 SYDVKM, per germline. CDR3 DNA: TGTGCCAGCAGTTTGGCGGGACACCGGATTAATCAGCCCCAGCATTTT. Translated: CASSLAGHRINQPQHF.

The chain couples TRBV28 to TRBJ1-1; D remains ambiguous. The CDR3 has 16 residues. V was cut by 2 bases and J by 6 bases, with 19 bases left in between. CDR1 and CDR2 from the germline V gene are MDHEN and SYDVKM. The CDR3 sequence: CASSLVNLFQRAEAFF. DNA of the CDR3: TGTGCCAGCAGTTTAGTTAACCTATTTCAAAGGGCTGAAGCTTTCTTT.

Many counts were recorded for this clonotype. V and J are TRBV30 and TRBJ2-7; 7 bases are shared with TRBD1. The trim removed 2 bases at V and 2 bases at J, leaving 6 bases unmatched. Germline assignment: CDR1 GTSNPN and CDR2 SVGIG (reference sequence). There are 14 residues in the CDR3. This chain's CDR3 is CAWSQNRGPYEQYF. CDR3 coding DNA: TGTGCCTGGAGTCAAAACAGGGGACCCTACGAGCAGTACTTC.

The chain has TRBV7-3 and TRBJ2-4; 10 nucleotides align to TRBD2. Germline V gene data show CDR1 as SGHTA and CDR2 as FQGTGA. The CDR3 consists of 15 residues. The V and J ends lost 3 bases and 8 bases, in that order; junction bases with no gene match: 7. The CDR3 DNA follows: TGTGCCAGCAGCTTCCACCAGCTAGCGGGAGACATTCAGTACTTC. Amino acid sequence: CASSFHQLAGDIQYF.

This clonotype came up many times. The chain recombines TRBV7-2 with TRBJ2-4; no reliable D call. Germline lookup yields CDR1 SGHTA and CDR2 FQGNSA. V dropped 5 bases and J dropped 6 bases, with 11 bases sitting between them. The CDR3 covers 13 residues. The CDR3, as DNA: TGTGCCAGCAGCACCGGTGACGGAAACATTCAGTACTTC. This encodes CASSTGDGNIQYF.

This clonotype was observed at least ten times. The chain employs TRBV6-1 and TRBJ2-7, with 10 bases aligning to TRBD2. V shed 2 bases and J 7 bases; nucleotides not matched to a gene: 11. This CDR3 is 16 amino acids long. CDR1 and CDR2 from the germline V gene are MNHNS and SASEGT. CDR3 nucleotide sequence: TGTGCCAGCAGTGAATTAAGCGGGAGGGCCGGAGGGGAGCAGTACTTC. Its protein is CASSELSGRAGGEQYF.

This clonotype was counted many times. The chain carries TRBV5-1 and TRBJ2-5; 7 nucleotides align to TRBD1. Germline assignment: CDR1 SGHRS and CDR2 YFSETQ. V dropped 4 bases and J dropped 5; count of bases not matched to a gene: 5. The CDR3 length is 13 residues. Here the CDR3 reads CASSDEGAETQYF. CDR3 DNA sequence: TGCGCCAGCAGCGACGAGGGGGCTGAGACCCAGTACTTC. Supplemented by reference TRBV5-1 and TRBJ2-5, the full variable domain reads KAGVTQTPRYLIKTRGQQVTLSCSPISGHRSVSWYQQTPGQGLQFLFEYFSETQRNKGNFPGRFSGRQFSNSRSEMNVSTLELGDSALYLCASSDEGAETQYFGPGTRLLVL.